This entry features one TCR beta chain sequence. The antigen remains undetermined. The entry originates in a study of a mutant IDH1 vaccine in newly diagnosed glioma. Study overall: Of treated patients, 62.5% were men and 37.5% women, averaging about 37 years. V12 came at week 35, V13 at week 47. Radiotherapy, temozolomide, or both had been given previously, and both were given to most.

Measured with immunoSEQ multiplex PCR; TCRdb has only the in-frame clones, and not every one. The table shows tens of thousands of clones, with 80% to 85% occurring only once. Germline CDR1 MNHNY, CDR2 SVGAGI (reference sequence). The CDR3 is 14 residues long. The germline V and J ends were trimmed by 0 bases and 3 bases, with 9 bases remaining between them. As to time point: week 35, safety follow-up. The content of each vaccine dose was 300 ug of mutant IDH1 20-mer peptide, and topical imiquimod accompanied it. Findings and limits, study-wide: Pseudoprogression apparently tracked independently of changes in top peripheral T cell clonotypes.

This material consisted of PBMCs, taken from a glioma patient whose treatment included an IDH1 peptide vaccine. This chain joins TRBV6-6 and TRBJ2-7; unclear D gene. The receptor was isolated from a woman aged 40-49 years with glioma. Some clones in this sample may be carry-over from other donors' samples. CDR3 residues: CASSYSENYYEQYF. CDR3 nucleotides: TGTGCCAGCAGTTACTCCGAGAACTACTACGAGCAGTACTTC.